A single sample gave rise to the 14 T cell receptor beta chains below, sequenced in a study of blood T cell repertoires in COVID-19. Assay: immunoSEQ multiplex PCR; the TCRdb copy retains only in-frame clones and omits some. This table has roughly 230,000 clones, roughly 83% appearing once. Input material: peripheral blood. These receptors all stem from a man between 40 and 49 years old with acute or convalescent COVID-19.

This chain links TRBV11-2 with TRBJ2-2; no clear D gene. The CDR3 contains 12 residues. V lost 6 bases and J lost 5, with 7 bases in between. Germline V gives CDR1 SGHAT, CDR2 FQNNGV. CDR3 loop: CASSLETGELFF. In nucleotides, the CDR3 is TGTGCCAGCAGTCTAGAGACCGGGGAGCTGTTTTTT.

The rearrangement links TRBV27 to TRBJ2-3; D uncertain. Germline loops: CDR1 MNHEY, CDR2 SMNVEV (reference sequence). The V end lost 5 bases, the J end lost 0 bases, and 15 bases lay between the germline ends. This CDR3 region has 16 residues. The CDR3 is CASSPLGSISTDTQYF. CDR3 nucleotides: TGTGCCAGCAGTCCGCTCGGGTCGATAAGCACAGATACGCAGTATTTT.

This chain uses TRBV7-9 with TRBJ1-3; a possible D gene is TRBD1 (6 bases). The germline V and J ends were trimmed by 7 bases and 4 bases, with 14 bases remaining between them. The germline V gene has CDR1 SEHNR and CDR2 FQNEAQ (reference sequence). CDR3 length equals 14 residues. The CDR3 DNA reads as TGTGCCAGCACCTACAAGGGGACAGGAAACACCATATATTTT. This codes for CASTYKGTGNTIYF.

CDR3 in DNA: TGTGCCAGCAGCCCGGACAGTCTCAAAGCTTTCTTT. Protein product: CASSPDSLKAFF. The chain is built from TRBV7-9 and TRBJ1-1; D may be TRBD1 (6 bases). The CDR3 extends over 12 amino acids. V was clipped by 5 bases and J by 9 bases, with 13 bases between them. Germline loops: CDR1 SEHNR, CDR2 FQNEAQ (reference sequence).

The V gene is TRBV27, the J gene TRBJ1-1; D uncertain. V was trimmed by 3 bases and J by 5 bases, leaving 13 bases between them. CDR1 and CDR2 (germline): MNHEY, SMNVEV (reference sequence). This CDR3 spans 14 amino acids. The CDR3 DNA is TGTGCCAGCAGTTTCGGTGTTTTGGAGACTGAAGCTTTCTTT. This codes for CASSFGVLETEAFF.

The chain has TRBV5-1 and TRBJ2-6; D possibly corresponds to TRBD2 (6 bases). CDR3 length: 18 amino acids. V was cut by 1 base and J by 1 base, with 15 bases left in between. Germline assignment: CDR1 SGHRS and CDR2 YFSETQ. This CDR3 is CASSLFAGKGSGANVLTF. CDR3 coding DNA: TGCGCCAGCAGCTTGTTTGCGGGAAAAGGGTCTGGGGCCAACGTCCTGACTTTC.

This clone has just a few counts. The chain recombines TRBV10-3 with TRBJ2-5, with D maybe TRBD2 (6 bases). Per the germline V gene, CDR1 is ENHRY and CDR2 is SYGVKD. The CDR3 is 14 amino acids. The CDR3 DNA reads as TGTGCTTCATCCGGGGCGGGGAACCAAGAGACCCAGTACTTC. Translated, it gives CASSGAGNQETQYF.

This clone was observed a single time. This sequence joins TRBV10-3 and TRBJ2-1; 16 positions agree with TRBD2. V trimming: 7 bases; J trimming: 4 bases; junction bases outside the gene matches: 7. Germline CDR1 is ENHRY and CDR2 is SYGVKD. This CDR3 spans 17 amino acids. CDR3 in amino acids: CAITQGLAGGPYNEQFF. CDR3 in DNA: TGTGCCATCACTCAGGGACTAGCGGGAGGGCCGTACAATGAGCAGTTCTTC.

This clone was observed once. The V call is TRBV18, the J call TRBJ1-4; the match to TRBD1 covers 10 bases. Trimming at V came to 4 bases and at J to 5 bases, leaving 4 bases not matched to a gene. Germline CDR1 is KGHSH and CDR2 is LQKENI. CDR3 length: 15 residues. Here the CDR3 DNA reads TGTGCCAGCTCACTGGACAGGGGGTACAATGAAAAACTGTTTTTT. This codes for CASSLDRGYNEKLFF. Based on the CDR3 plus reference TRBV18 and TRBJ1-4, the full variable domain is NAGVMQNPRHLVRRRGQEARLRCSPMKGHSHVYWYRQLPEEGLKFMVYLQKENIIDESGMPKERFSAEFPKEGPSILRIQQVVRGDSAAYFCASSLDRGYNEKLFFGSGTQLSVL.

The chain employs TRBV3-1 (or the pseudogene TRBV3-2) and TRBJ2-3; D is perhaps TRBD2 (6 bases). Trimming shortened V by 4 bases and J by 0 bases, and 14 bases separated the two germline ends. This CDR3 spans 16 amino acids. Per germline, CDR1 LGHDT and CDR2 YNNKEL (reference sequence). This CDR3 is CASSRRDSGSTDTQYF. The CDR3 DNA is TGTGCCAGCAGCCGACGGGATAGCGGCAGCACAGATACGCAGTATTTT.

The chain joins TRBV6-2 or TRBV6-3 to TRBJ2-3; 9 positions match TRBD1. With 2 bases clipped from V and 4 bases from J, the junction kept 13 bases outside the gene matches. Per germline, CDR1 MNHEY and CDR2 SVGEGT. This CDR3 region has 18 residues. The CDR3 DNA sequence: TGTGCCAGCAGTTACCCGGGACAGGGACGGGTTCCGGCAGATACGCAGTATTTT. Its translation: CASSYPGQGRVPADTQYF.

The V gene is TRBV7-9, the J gene TRBJ1-1; D gene uncertain. CDR3 length: 14 amino acids. CDR1 is SEHNR and CDR2 is FQNEAQ in the germline V gene (reference sequence). The V end lost 5 bases, the J end lost 4 bases, and 14 bases lay between the germline ends. Here the CDR3 reads CASSPVIGITEAFF. As DNA, the CDR3 is TGTGCCAGCAGCCCCGTAATCGGGATCACTGAAGCTTTCTTT.

This chain joins TRBV6-2 or TRBV6-3 and TRBJ1-1; 8 nucleotides align to TRBD1. V gave up 4 bases and J gave up 5 bases; unmatched junction bases: 9. Germline lookup yields CDR1 MNHEY and CDR2 SVGEGT. The CDR3 has 15 amino acids. CDR3 sequence: CASSSPGTGRTEAFF. The CDR3 nucleotides read TGTGCCAGCAGTTCCCCCGGGACAGGAAGAACTGAAGCTTTCTTT.

CDR3 in DNA: TGCGCCAGCAGCTTCAATCCGGGTCAGAACTATGGCTACACCTTC. Translation: CASSFNPGQNYGYTF. This chain uses TRBV5-1 with TRBJ1-2, with D unresolved. This CDR3 has 15 amino acids. Germline V lookup: CDR1 SGHRS, CDR2 YFSETQ. V was cut by 2 bases and J by 2 bases, with 13 bases left in between.